Each of the 6 T cell receptor beta chains below was sequenced from the same sample in a study of radiation and T cells in renal cell carcinoma. Sample time point: baseline pretreatment blood. Stated treatment: 15 Gy SBRT to primary tumor, nephrectomy 4 weeks later. Using immunoSEQ multiplex PCR, the repertoire was profiled, and TCRdb retains in-frame clones only, with some absent. The table records about 130,000 clones, approximately 90% of them present only once. This sample comprised blood, obtained from a patient whose treatment included radiotherapy and nephrectomy. The receptor source for this set is a woman aged 45-59 years with renal cell carcinoma.

The gene calls are TRBV6-6 and TRBJ1-1; D gene unclear. The CDR3 has 13 amino acids. V lost 7 bases to trimming and J lost 1 base, with 10 bases between them. Germline V lookup: CDR1 MNHNY, CDR2 SVGAGI (reference sequence). Here the CDR3 reads CASTPGRNTEAFF. CDR3 in DNA: TGTGCCAGCACCCCCGGAAGGAACACTGAAGCTTTCTTT.

This sequence joins TRBV18 and TRBJ2-5; no reliable D call. Germline CDR1 and CDR2: KGHSH and LQKENI. V shed 4 bases and J shed 4 bases, with 10 bases lying between them. The CDR3 extends over 13 amino acids. The CDR3 DNA is TGTGCCAGCTCACTTAGGGCAGGAGAGACCCAGTACTTC. Protein product: CASSLRAGETQYF.

This chain connects TRBV5-1 to TRBJ1-6; D remains unclear. V lost 0 bases and J lost 6, with 13 bases in between. CDR1 and CDR2 from the germline V gene are SGHRS and YFSETQ. The length of the CDR3 is 16 residues. The CDR3 sequence: CASSLEAQGGNSPLHF. The CDR3, as DNA: TGCGCCAGCAGCTTGGAGGCCCAAGGAGGTAATTCACCCCTCCACTTT.

The rearrangement uses TRBV6-5 and TRBJ1-3; D remains ambiguous. V was trimmed by 6 bases and J by 5 bases, leaving 5 bases between them. Germline loops: CDR1 MNHEY, CDR2 SVGAGI. The length of the CDR3 is 11 residues. The CDR3 DNA follows: TGTGCCAGCAGCTTCCGAAACACCATATATTTT. Translating it yields CASSFRNTIYF.

The chain has TRBV18 and TRBJ1-1; no definite D call. The CDR3 runs 14 residues. Germline-derived CDR1 and CDR2 are KGHSH and LQKENI. Trimming removed 3 bases from V and 5 bases from J, with 13 bases in between. CDR3 DNA: TGTGCCAGCTCACCGACGAGGACTTTGACTGAAGCTTTCTTT. Its translation is CASSPTRTLTEAFF.

This clone appeared once. This chain links TRBV30 with TRBJ1-6, with 7 bases lining up with TRBD1. The germline V gene has CDR1 GTSNPN and CDR2 SVGIG (reference sequence). The junction had 6 bases not matched to a gene; V was cut back by 4 bases and J by 0 bases. The CDR3 length is 16 residues. The CDR3 sequence is CAWMKGGSSYNSPLHF. CDR3 nucleotides: TGTGCCTGGATGAAAGGGGGCAGCTCCTATAATTCACCCCTCCACTTT.